This passage covers 24 T cell receptor beta chains from one sample sequenced in a study of T cells expressing NK-cell markers. One entry per CDR3 protein, without DNA, is what TCRdb gives after re-calling the 5' RACE reads. Found here are about 260,000 distinct CDR3 sequences; the top ten clones hold approximately 0.39%. Input material: blood T cells: a sorted CD56 or NKG2C T cell subset, CD4+ or CD8+ T cells, or bulk PBMC T cells (not recorded which). Receptors were obtained from a man aged 18 to 29 in good health.

The chain links TRBV5-4 to TRBJ1-4; TCRdb lists TRBD1, though no DNA is available to test this call. The germline V gene has CDR1 SGHNT and CDR2 YYREEE (reference sequence). This CDR3 is 12 amino acids long. The CDR3 loop reads CASRGQGEKLFF.

The chain links TRBV10-3 to TRBJ2-7. The CDR3 contains 11 residues. Germline-derived CDR1 and CDR2 are ENHRY and SYGVKD. Here the CDR3 reads CAISELSEQYF.

The chain combines TRBV11-2 with TRBJ2-4; TCRdb designates TRBD1, a call that cannot be tested without DNA. The CDR3 covers 16 residues. Germline V gene lookup returns CDR1 SGHAT and CDR2 FQNNGV. The CDR3 spells CASSARTVQAKNIQYF.

The chain is built from TRBV29-1 and TRBJ2-6. Germline V lookup: CDR1 SQVTM, CDR2 ANQGSEA. This CDR3 contains 13 residues. CDR3 residues: CSVATSGANVLTF.

The chain is built from TRBV3-1 and TRBJ1-5. Germline CDR1 reads LGHDT; CDR2 reads YNNKEL (reference sequence). This CDR3 is built from 13 residues. CDR3 region: CASTLGPGQPQHF.

The chain uses TRBV19 and TRBJ2-4; lacking DNA, the TRBD2 call made by TCRdb goes unchecked. CDR3 length equals 16 residues. Germline V gene data show CDR1 as LNHDA and CDR2 as SQIVND (reference sequence). This CDR3 is CASSILSGSEQNIQYF. The variable domain in full, with the rest retrieved from reference TRBV19 and TRBJ2-4, is DGGITQSPKYLFRKEGQNVTLSCEQNLNHDAMYWYRQDPGQGLRLIYYSQIVNDFQKGDIAEGYSVSREKKESFPLTVTSAQKNPTAFYLCASSILSGSEQNIQYFGAGTRLSVL.

V and J are TRBV3-1 and TRBJ2-5; the D gene TCRdb calls, TRBD1, cannot be checked with no DNA. Germline lookup yields CDR1 LGHDT and CDR2 YNNKEL (reference sequence). The CDR3 loop spans 14 amino acids. CDR3 region: CASSPGGAPETQYF.

This chain links TRBV5-1 with TRBJ2-3; TCRdb picks TRBD2, but there is no DNA to check that call. The CDR3 runs 16 residues. Germline assignment: CDR1 SGHRS and CDR2 YFSETQ. The CDR3 here is CASSFALAGSTDTQYF.

The chain carries TRBV20-1 and TRBJ2-5; TCRdb designates TRBD1, a call that cannot be tested without DNA. The germline V gene encodes CDR1 DFQATT and CDR2 SNEGSKA (reference sequence). This CDR3 spans 15 amino acids. The CDR3 loop is CSASPHSTRQETQYF.

The chain couples TRBV10-3 to TRBJ2-3; the D call from TCRdb, TRBD1, cannot be confirmed without DNA. The CDR3 is made up of 15 amino acids. Per the germline V gene, CDR1 is ENHRY and CDR2 is SYGVKD. This chain's CDR3 is CAISEIGQLVDTQYF.

V usage is TRBV20-1 and J usage is TRBJ2-7. This CDR3 is 15 amino acids long. Germline lookup yields CDR1 DFQATT and CDR2 SNEGSKA (reference sequence). The CDR3 loop reads CSARDRLAGSYEQYF.

The V and J genes are TRBV12-3 or TRBV12-4 and TRBJ1-5. The CDR3 is 15 amino acids. The CDR3 here is CASTGDGGPNQPQHF.

This chain connects TRBV25-1 to TRBJ1-2; the TCRdb D gene call, TRBD1, has no DNA to confirm it. The CDR3 spans 14 residues. From germline, CDR1 is MGHDK and CDR2 SYGVNS. The CDR3 spells CASSGPGSINGYTF.

This chain joins TRBV7-3 and TRBJ2-3; absent DNA, TCRdb's TRBD2 call cannot be checked. This CDR3 is built from 17 residues. Germline CDR1 and CDR2: SGHTA and FQGTGA. The CDR3 is CASSPTLEAGGRDTQYF.

The V and J genes are TRBV6-1 and TRBJ2-2; with no DNA, the TCRdb D assignment of TRBD1 cannot be verified. The CDR3 is 17 amino acids. Germline CDR1 MNHNS, CDR2 SASEGT. CDR3 protein: CASKSKRDRVVTGELFF.

The genes are TRBV7-8 and TRBJ2-7; checking the TCRdb D call of TRBD2 is not possible without DNA. Germline V CDR1 and CDR2: SGHVS, FQNEAQ. CDR3 length: 17 residues. This chain's CDR3 is CASSLGTSGRSSYEQYF.

The chain combines TRBV6-1 with TRBJ2-1. Germline V gives CDR1 MNHNS, CDR2 SASEGT. The CDR3 contains 16 residues. This chain's CDR3 is CASSDRGVSSYNEQFF.

V and J are TRBV5-1 and TRBJ2-5; TCRdb lists TRBD2, though no DNA is available to test this call. The CDR3 contains 15 residues. In germline, CDR1 is SGHRS, CDR2 YFSETQ. CDR3: CASSPGLAAQETQYF.

This rearrangement joins TRBV29-1 to TRBJ2-3; there is no DNA to check the TCRdb D call of TRBD1. Looked up from germline, CDR1 is SQVTM and CDR2 is ANQGSEA. The CDR3 extends over 11 amino acids. CDR3 residues: CSVGREDTQYF.

V and J are TRBV5-5 and TRBJ1-4; the D gene TCRdb calls, TRBD1, cannot be checked with no DNA. The CDR3 sequence is 15 residues long. CDR1 and CDR2 (germline): SGHKS, YYEKEE (reference sequence). The CDR3 loop is CASSPTGTGSEKLFF. Looking up the rest from reference TRBV5-5 and TRBJ1-4 gives the full variable domain: DAGVTQSPTHLIKTRGQQVTLRCSPISGHKSVSWYQQVLGQGPQFIFQYYEKEERGRGNFPDRFSARQFPNYSSELNVNALLLGDSALYLCASSPTGTGSEKLFFGSGTQLSVL.

The V call is TRBV29-1, the J call TRBJ1-5. This CDR3 region has 13 residues. Germline values: CDR1 SQVTM, CDR2 ANQGSEA. The CDR3 sequence: CSVRQSLNQPQHF.

The chain carries TRBV6-2 or TRBV6-3 and TRBJ2-3; TCRdb lists TRBD2, though no DNA is available to test this call. The CDR3 runs 15 residues. CDR1 and CDR2 from the germline V gene are MNHEY and SVGEGT. The chain's CDR3 is CASTDAGGRANTQYF.

This sequence joins TRBV7-9 and TRBJ1-1. CDR1 is SEHNR, CDR2 FQNEAQ, per germline (reference sequence). The CDR3 extends over 14 amino acids. The CDR3 spells CASSSSTIYTEAFF.

The chain has TRBV29-1 and TRBJ1-2. The V gene's germline CDR1 is SQVTM and CDR2 ANQGSEA. The CDR3 runs 14 residues. The CDR3 is CSVEDRRSEAGYTF.